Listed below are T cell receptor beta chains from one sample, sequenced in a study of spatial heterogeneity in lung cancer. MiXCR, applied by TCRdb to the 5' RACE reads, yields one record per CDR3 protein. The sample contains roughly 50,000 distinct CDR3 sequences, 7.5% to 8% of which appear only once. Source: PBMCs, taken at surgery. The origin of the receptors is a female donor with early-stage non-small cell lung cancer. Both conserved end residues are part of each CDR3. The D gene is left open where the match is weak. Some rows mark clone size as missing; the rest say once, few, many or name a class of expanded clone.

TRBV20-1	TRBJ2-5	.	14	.	CSARVAGNQETQYF	TGCAGTGCTAGAGTCGCGGGGAACCAAGAGACCCAGTACTTC
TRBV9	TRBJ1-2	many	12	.	CASTPRGGGYTF	TGTGCCAGCACCCCTCGCGGGGGTGGCTACACCTTC
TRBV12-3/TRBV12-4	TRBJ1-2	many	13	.	CASGDRSEYGYTF	TGTGCCAGCGGGGATCGGTCAGAATATGGCTACACCTTC
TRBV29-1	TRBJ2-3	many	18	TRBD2	CSVRPGLAGAGRPDTQYF	TGCAGCGTTCGACCGGGACTAGCGGGAGCCGGCCGGCCAGATACGCAGTATTTT
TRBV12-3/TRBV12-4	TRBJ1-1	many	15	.	CASSPGGVMDTEAFF	TGTGCCAGCAGTCCGGGGGGGGTGATGGACACTGAAGCTTTCTTT
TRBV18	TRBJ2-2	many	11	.	CASSDTGELFF	TGTGCCAGCTCGGATACCGGGGAGCTGTTTTTT
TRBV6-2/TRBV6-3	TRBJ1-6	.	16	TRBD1	CASSHSTVTGNSPLHF	TGTGCCAGCAGTCACTCGACAGTGACAGGGAATTCACCCCTCCACTTT
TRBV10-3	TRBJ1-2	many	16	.	CAISGSRELERDGYTF	TGTGCCATCAGTGGGAGCCGGGAACTCGAGAGAGATGGCTACACCTTC
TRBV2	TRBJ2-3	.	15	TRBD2	CASMAGGGRGDTQYF	TGTGCCAGCATGGCGGGGGGCGGGAGAGGAGATACGCAGTATTTT
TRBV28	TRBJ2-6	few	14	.	CASSASLGANVLTF	TGTGCCAGTTCTGCCTCTTTGGGGGCCAACGTCCTGACTTTC
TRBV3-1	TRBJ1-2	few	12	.	CASSRDSFGYTF	TGTGCCAGCAGCCGAGACAGCTTCGGCTACACCTTC
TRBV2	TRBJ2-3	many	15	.	CASEETPSSTDTQYF	TGTGCCAGCGAGGAAACACCTTCTAGCACAGATACGCAGTATTTT
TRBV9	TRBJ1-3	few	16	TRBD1	CASSGGGTDPGNTIYF	TGTGCCAGCAGCGGAGGCGGGACAGATCCTGGAAACACCATATATTTT
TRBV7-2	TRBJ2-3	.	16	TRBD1	CASSLAGTGGTDTQYF	TGTGCCAGCAGCTTAGCAGGGACAGGGGGCACAGATACGCAGTATTTT
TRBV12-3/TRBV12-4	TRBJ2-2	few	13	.	CASSDSNTGELFF	TGTGCCAGCAGTGACTCCAACACCGGGGAGCTGTTTTTT
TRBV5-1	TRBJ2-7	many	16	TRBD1	CASRPQPGQGAHEQYF	TGCGCCAGCCGCCCCCAACCGGGACAGGGGGCCCACGAGCAGTACTTC
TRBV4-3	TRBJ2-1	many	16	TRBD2	CASSQDLSGGNNEQFF	TGCGCCAGCAGCCAAGATCTAAGCGGGGGGAACAATGAGCAGTTCTTC
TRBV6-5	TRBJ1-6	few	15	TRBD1	CASSLAGGVDSPLHF	TGTGCCAGCAGCTTGGCAGGGGGAGTTGATTCACCCCTCCACTTT
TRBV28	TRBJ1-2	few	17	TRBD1	CASSDSGQGGPSSGYTF	TGTGCCAGCAGTGACTCTGGACAGGGTGGCCCCTCCAGTGGCTACACCTTC
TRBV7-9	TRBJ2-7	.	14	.	CASSLGQGSGEQYF	TGTGCCAGCAGCTTAGGTCAGGGATCGGGGGAGCAGTACTTC
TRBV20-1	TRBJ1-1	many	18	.	CSASDTAGGWSPNTEAFF	TGCAGTGCTAGCGACACCGCGGGGGGATGGTCCCCGAACACTGAAGCTTTCTTT
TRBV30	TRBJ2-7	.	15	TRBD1	CAWSGQGSSPYEQYF	TGTGCCTGGAGTGGACAGGGGTCCTCCCCCTACGAGCAGTACTTC